The clone carrying this T cell receptor beta chain was observed a few times. Its antigen remains unknown. The data belong to a study of T-cell memory formation after mild COVID-19. Notes on the study in general: CD4+ contracting clones were found mainly in CM and EM, and CD8+ ones in EMRA. Pre-infection memory harbored some responding clones, suggesting cross-reactive memory joined.

The CDR3 extends over 14 amino acids. Germline V gene lookup returns CDR1 DFQATT and CDR2 SNEGSKA (reference sequence). V was pared by 3 bases and J by 4 bases, with 4 bases of the junction left unmatched. The 5'RACE method, run with constant-segment primers, produced TCR alpha and TCR beta cDNA libraries (carrying sample barcodes and UMIs). TCRdb reanalysed the 5' RACE reads using MiXCR and keeps one entry per CDR3 protein. The repertoire consists of 300,000 to 350,000 distinct CDR3 sequences, with roughly 15% occurring once and the leading ten covering over 20%. This chain uses TRBV20-1 with TRBJ2-2, with 8 bases identical to TRBD1. The receptor was derived from a man between 18 and 29 years old who had mild COVID-19 (a few samples of this study predate the infection). Cell type and time point are not known. The sequenced material came from PBMCs or a T cell subset sorted from them (not recorded which). As DNA, the CDR3 is TGCAGTGCTAGGGGACAGGCCGGCACCGGGGAGCTGTTTTTT. Amino acids: CSARGQAGTGELFF.